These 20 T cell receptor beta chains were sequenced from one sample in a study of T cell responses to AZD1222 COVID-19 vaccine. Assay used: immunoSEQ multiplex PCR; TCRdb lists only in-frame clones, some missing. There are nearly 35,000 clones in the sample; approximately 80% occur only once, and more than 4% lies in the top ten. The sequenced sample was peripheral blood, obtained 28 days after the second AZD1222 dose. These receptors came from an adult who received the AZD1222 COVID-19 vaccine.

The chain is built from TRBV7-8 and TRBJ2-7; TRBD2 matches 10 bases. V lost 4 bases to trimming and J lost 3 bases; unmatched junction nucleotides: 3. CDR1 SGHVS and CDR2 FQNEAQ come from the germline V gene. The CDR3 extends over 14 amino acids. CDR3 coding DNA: TGTGCCAGCAGCTCCTTAGCGGGGGGCTACGAGCAGTACTTC. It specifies CASSSLAGGYEQYF.

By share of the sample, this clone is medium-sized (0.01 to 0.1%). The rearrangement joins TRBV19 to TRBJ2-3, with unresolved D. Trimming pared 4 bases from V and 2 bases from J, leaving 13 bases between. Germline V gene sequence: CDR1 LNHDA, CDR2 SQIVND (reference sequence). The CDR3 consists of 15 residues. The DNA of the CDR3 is TGTGCCAGTAGTAATAGACATTCTCCCACAGATACGCAGTATTTT. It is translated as CASSNRHSPTDTQYF. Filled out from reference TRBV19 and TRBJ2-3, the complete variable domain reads DGGITQSPKYLFRKEGQNVTLSCEQNLNHDAMYWYRQDPGQGLRLIYYSQIVNDFQKGDIAEGYSVSREKKESFPLTVTSAQKNPTAFYLCASSNRHSPTDTQYFGPGTRLTVL.

CDR3 sequence reads: CASSQARYGYTF. The CDR3 DNA follows: TGTGCCAGCAGCCAAGCGCGATATGGCTACACCTTC. The rearrangement uses TRBV3-1 (or the pseudogene TRBV3-2) and TRBJ1-2, with D unresolved. The CDR3 consists of 12 residues. Germline assignment: CDR1 LGHDT and CDR2 YNNKEL (reference sequence). With 1 base removed from V and 5 bases from J, the gap between germline ends came to 5 bases.

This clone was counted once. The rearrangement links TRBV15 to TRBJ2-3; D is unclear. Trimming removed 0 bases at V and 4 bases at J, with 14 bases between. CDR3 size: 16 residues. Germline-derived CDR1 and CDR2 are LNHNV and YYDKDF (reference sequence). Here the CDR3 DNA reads TGTGCCACCAGCAGAGATTACGAATTTCGGGCAGATACGCAGTATTTT. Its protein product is CATSRDYEFRADTQYF.

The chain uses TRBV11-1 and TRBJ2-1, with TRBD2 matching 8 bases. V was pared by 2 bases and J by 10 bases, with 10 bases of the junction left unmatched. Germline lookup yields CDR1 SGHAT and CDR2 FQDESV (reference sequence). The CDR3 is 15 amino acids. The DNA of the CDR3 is TGTGCCAGCAGCTTAAATAGCGGGGCTTCGGTGGAGCAGTTCTTC. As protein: CASSLNSGASVEQFF.

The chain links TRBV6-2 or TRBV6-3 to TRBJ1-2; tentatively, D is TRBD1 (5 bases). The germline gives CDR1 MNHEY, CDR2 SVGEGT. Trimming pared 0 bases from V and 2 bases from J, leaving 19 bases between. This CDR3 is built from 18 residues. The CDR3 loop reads CASSYSIGVRRKNYGYTF. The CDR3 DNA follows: TGTGCCAGCAGTTACTCGATAGGGGTCAGAAGAAAAAACTATGGCTACACCTTC.

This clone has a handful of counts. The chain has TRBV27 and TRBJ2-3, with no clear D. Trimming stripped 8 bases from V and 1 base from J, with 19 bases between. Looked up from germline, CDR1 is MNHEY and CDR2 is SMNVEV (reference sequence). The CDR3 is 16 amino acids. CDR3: CASESDLDRRTDTQYF. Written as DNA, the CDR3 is TGTGCCAGCGAATCAGACCTAGATCGCCGCACAGATACGCAGTATTTT.

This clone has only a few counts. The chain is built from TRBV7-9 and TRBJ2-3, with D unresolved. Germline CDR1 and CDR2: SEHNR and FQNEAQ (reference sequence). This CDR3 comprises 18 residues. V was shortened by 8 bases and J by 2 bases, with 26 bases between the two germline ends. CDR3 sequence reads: CASPPLRPGLGLTDTQYF. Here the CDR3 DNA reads TGTGCCAGCCCACCCCTCCGTCCGGGCTTAGGGCTCACAGATACGCAGTATTTT.

The CDR3 DNA sequence: TGTGCCAGCAGTCCATTAATGTCAGGGGGACGGAACACTGAAGCTTTCTTT. Protein: CASSPLMSGGRNTEAFF. The chain uses TRBV6-6 and TRBJ1-1; 7 bases agree with TRBD1. CDR3 length: 17 amino acids. V was pared by 5 bases and J by 1 base, with 13 bases of the junction left unmatched. CDR1 and CDR2 from the germline V gene are MNHNY and SVGAGI (reference sequence).

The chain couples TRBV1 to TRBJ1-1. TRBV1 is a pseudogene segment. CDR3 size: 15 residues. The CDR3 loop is CTSSQDRAGRTEAFF. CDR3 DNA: TGCACCAGCAGCCAAGATCGGGCAGGGAGGACTGAAGCTTTCTTT.

CDR3 nucleotides: TGTGCCAGTAGTCAAACCGCACAGAACTACGAGCAGTACGTC. Translating gives CASSQTAQNYEQYV. The rearrangement uses TRBV19 and TRBJ2-7; D is unclear. Trimming took 5 bases from V and 3 from J, leaving 14 bases between them. Germline lookup yields CDR1 LNHDA and CDR2 SQIVND (reference sequence). CDR3 size: 14 residues.

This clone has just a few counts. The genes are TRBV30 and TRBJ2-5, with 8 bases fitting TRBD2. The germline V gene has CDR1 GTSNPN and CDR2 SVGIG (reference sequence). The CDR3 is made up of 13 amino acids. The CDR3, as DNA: TGTGGTCTTGCGGGGGGTAGCGGGAAGACCCAGTACTTC. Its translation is CGLAGGSGKTQYF.

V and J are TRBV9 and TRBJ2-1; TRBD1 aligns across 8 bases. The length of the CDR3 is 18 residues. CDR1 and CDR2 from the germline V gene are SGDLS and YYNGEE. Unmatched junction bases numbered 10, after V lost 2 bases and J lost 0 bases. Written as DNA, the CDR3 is TGTGCCAGCAGCGTCGGACAGGGAATTTTTGTCTCCTACAATGAGCAGTTCTTC. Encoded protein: CASSVGQGIFVSYNEQFF.

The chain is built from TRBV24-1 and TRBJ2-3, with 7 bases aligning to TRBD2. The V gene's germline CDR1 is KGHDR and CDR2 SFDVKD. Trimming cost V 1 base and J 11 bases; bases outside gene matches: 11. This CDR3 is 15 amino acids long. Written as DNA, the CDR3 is TGTGCCACCAGTGATTTAAGCCAGGGAGGGACCGAGCAGTATTTT. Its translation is CATSDLSQGGTEQYF.

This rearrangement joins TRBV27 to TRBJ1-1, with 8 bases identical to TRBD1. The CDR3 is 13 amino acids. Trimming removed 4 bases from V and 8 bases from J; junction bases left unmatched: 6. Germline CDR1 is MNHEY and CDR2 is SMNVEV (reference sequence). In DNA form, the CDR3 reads TGTGCCAGCAGTTCGGGACAGGCAACCGAAGCTTTCTTT. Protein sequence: CASSSGQATEAFF.

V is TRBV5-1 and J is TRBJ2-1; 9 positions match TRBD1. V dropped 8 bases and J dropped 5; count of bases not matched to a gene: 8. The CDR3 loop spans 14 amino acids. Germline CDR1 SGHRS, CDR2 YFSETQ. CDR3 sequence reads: CASSPGQGNNEQFF. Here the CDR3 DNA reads TGCGCCAGTTCTCCGGGACAGGGAAACAATGAGCAGTTCTTC.

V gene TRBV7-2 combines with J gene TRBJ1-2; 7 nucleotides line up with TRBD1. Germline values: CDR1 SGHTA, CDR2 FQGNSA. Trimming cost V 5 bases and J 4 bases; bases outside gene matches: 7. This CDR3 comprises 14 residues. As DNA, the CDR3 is TGTGCCAGCAGCCCACAGACAGGGACCTATGGCTACACCTTC. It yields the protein CASSPQTGTYGYTF.

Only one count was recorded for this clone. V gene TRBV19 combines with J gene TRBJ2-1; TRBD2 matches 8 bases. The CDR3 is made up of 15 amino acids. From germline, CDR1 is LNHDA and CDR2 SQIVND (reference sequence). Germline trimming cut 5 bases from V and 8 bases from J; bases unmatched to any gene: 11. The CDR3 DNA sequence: TGTGCCAGTAGTGAACGGACGGGGGGGTTTTATGAGCAGTTCTTC. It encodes CASSERTGGFYEQFF.

In DNA form, the CDR3 reads TGCGCCAGCAGCCCGACGGTCTTGTCTTACAATGAGCAGTTCTTC. It codes for CASSPTVLSYNEQFF. This chain links TRBV5-1 with TRBJ2-1; D gene unclear. The germline V and J ends were trimmed by 4 bases and 4 bases, with 15 bases remaining between them. This CDR3 is 15 amino acids long. Germline CDR1 and CDR2: SGHRS and YFSETQ. The full variable domain, rest sourced from reference TRBV5-1 and TRBJ2-1, is KAGVTQTPRYLIKTRGQQVTLSCSPISGHRSVSWYQQTPGQGLQFLFEYFSETQRNKGNFPGRFSGRQFSNSRSEMNVSTLELGDSALYLCASSPTVLSYNEQFFGPGTRLTVL.

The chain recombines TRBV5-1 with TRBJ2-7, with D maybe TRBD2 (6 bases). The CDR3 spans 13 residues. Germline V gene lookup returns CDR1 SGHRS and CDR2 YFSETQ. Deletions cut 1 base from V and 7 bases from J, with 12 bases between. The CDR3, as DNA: TGCGCCAGCAGCTTGTTGGCAGGGAGGGAGCAGTACTTC. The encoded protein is CASSLLAGREQYF.